The 5 T cell receptor beta chains below were found in one sample sequenced in a study of radiotherapy plus CTLA-4 blockade in lung cancer. Assay: immunoSEQ multiplex PCR; the TCRdb copy retains only in-frame clones and omits some. The sample includes tens of thousands of clones, 70% to 90% seen only once; the top ten take about a quarter. Material: peripheral blood, obtained from a patient treated with radiotherapy plus ipilimumab. These receptors were obtained from a human donor with non-small cell lung cancer whose response to radiotherapy plus ipilimumab could not be evaluated.

The table lists this clone with a few counts. This chain connects TRBV5-1 to TRBJ2-7; D is perhaps TRBD2 (6 bases). Trimming removed 2 bases at V and 3 bases at J, with 12 bases between. Looked up from germline, CDR1 is SGHRS and CDR2 is YFSETQ. This CDR3 spans 14 amino acids. Here the CDR3 reads CASSLSSGSYEQYF. The DNA for the CDR3 is TGCGCCAGCAGCTTATCATCCGGGAGCTACGAGCAGTACTTC.

This clone appeared a few times. V gene TRBV19 combines with J gene TRBJ2-5; a possible D gene is TRBD1 (6 bases). CDR3 length: 13 residues. Germline CDR1 LNHDA, CDR2 SQIVND (reference sequence). V lost 6 bases, J lost 0 bases, and 8 bases lay in between. The CDR3 region is CASSGQHQETQYF. The CDR3 DNA sequence: TGTGCCAGTAGCGGACAGCACCAAGAGACCCAGTACTTC.

The chain is built from TRBV7-8 and TRBJ2-2, with TRBD2 matching 8 bases. The V gene end was trimmed by 7 bases and the J gene end by 5 bases; junction bases not matched to a gene: 15. Germline CDR1 and CDR2: SGHVS and FQNEAQ. The CDR3 is 17 residues long. Here the CDR3 reads CASTAGRAVFRTGELFF. The DNA for the CDR3 is TGTGCCAGCACCGCCGGGAGGGCTGTTTTCAGGACCGGGGAGCTGTTTTTT.

The chain has TRBV4-2 and TRBJ1-3, with D perhaps TRBD1 (5 bases). The CDR3 is made up of 17 amino acids. V lost 0 bases and J lost 0, with 12 bases in between. Germline V gene lookup returns CDR1 LGHNA and CDR2 YNFKEQ. CDR3 loop: CASSQEMGLASGNTIYF. In DNA, the CDR3 is TGTGCCAGCAGCCAAGAGATGGGACTGGCCTCTGGAAACACCATATATTTT.

The chain employs TRBV7-2 and TRBJ2-4, with D maybe TRBD1 (6 bases). The CDR3 totals 17 residues. Between the trimmed V and J ends, which lost 5 bases and 0 bases, there was a span of 17 bases. CDR1 is SGHTA, CDR2 FQGNSA, per germline. CDR3 sequence reads: CASSQGGLSLAKNIQYF. CDR3 sequence (DNA): TGTGCCAGCAGCCAAGGGGGTCTTTCACTAGCCAAAAACATTCAGTACTTC.